What follows are 11 T cell receptor beta chains derived from one specimen sequenced in a study of cytomegalovirus exposure and HLA in healthy donors (dated by TCRdb to about 2017). Receptor amplification or capture employed the immunoSEQ multiplex PCR assay. The multiplex PCR relied on a mix of 60 forward primers for TCR Vbeta segments and 13 reverse primers for TCR Jbeta segments. Entries here come from immuneACCESS through TCRdb and include only in-frame sequences with V and J called. Some clones fail to appear in such tables; in the studies checked, an unresolved V gene covers under half of the shortfall, and the cause of the remainder is unknown. This sample's table has entries for around 50,000 clones. The ten largest clonotypes hold approximately 7% of the sample. Sample: PBMCs. These TCRs come from a woman aged 35 to 49 in good health and CMV-seronegative.

This chain joins TRBV18 and TRBJ1-4; a possible D gene is TRBD1 (6 bases). Germline assignment: CDR1 KGHSH and CDR2 LQKENI. V lost 1 base and J lost 6, with 6 bases in between. The CDR3 is made up of 13 amino acids. The CDR3 coding sequence is TGTGCCAGCTCACCACGGACAGATGAAAAACTGTTTTTT. This sequence encodes CASSPRTDEKLFF.

The J gene is TRBJ2-7, the V gene TRBV6-6; D possibly corresponds to TRBD1 (7 bases). V dropped 6 bases and J dropped 2 bases, with 17 bases sitting between them. Germline V gene lookup returns CDR1 MNHNY and CDR2 SVGAGI (reference sequence). The CDR3 runs 15 residues. CDR3 in amino acids: CASSPVEGAAYEQYF. DNA of the CDR3: TGTGCCAGCAGCCCTGTGGAGGGGGCCGCCTACGAGCAGTACTTC.

The gene calls are TRBV19 and TRBJ1-2; a possible D gene is TRBD1 (6 bases). The ends were cut back, 5 bases at V and 0 bases at J, with 16 bases in the middle. The germline V gene encodes CDR1 LNHDA and CDR2 SQIVND (reference sequence). The CDR3 has 16 residues. The CDR3, as DNA: TGTGCCAGTAGTTCTCAGCAGGGGTCCCCTAACTATGGCTACACCTTC. Its translation: CASSSQQGSPNYGYTF.

The CDR3 DNA is TGTGCCAGCAGCCCGGGGGGGTCCTCCTCTTACGAGCAGTACTTC. This codes for CASSPGGSSSYEQYF. V gene TRBV6-5 combines with J gene TRBJ2-5; TRBD2 agrees at 8 bases. The J call may be incorrect, as the DNA end agrees better with TRBJ2-7. CDR1 and CDR2 from the germline V gene are MNHEY and SVGAGI. The CDR3 runs 15 residues.

This rearrangement joins TRBV6-1 to TRBJ1-1; 7 bases align to TRBD1. CDR3 size: 14 residues. The germline CDR1 and CDR2 sequences are MNHNS and SASEGT. Trimming cost V 5 bases and J 1 base; bases outside gene matches: 4. The CDR3 reads CASSKRTGNTEAFF. In DNA form, the CDR3 reads TGTGCCAGCAGTAAGCGGACAGGGAACACTGAAGCTTTCTTT.

The rearrangement uses TRBV2 and TRBJ1-1, with D possibly matching TRBD1 (5 bases). Germline-derived CDR1 and CDR2 are SNHLY and FYNNEI. The V end lost 6 bases, the J end lost 1 base, and 12 bases lay between the germline ends. CDR3 length: 14 residues. CDR3 in amino acids: CASRPDGGNTEAFF. In DNA form, the CDR3 reads TGTGCCAGCAGACCCGACGGGGGGAACACTGAAGCTTTCTTT.

V is TRBV28 and J is TRBJ1-5, with 7 bases matching TRBD1. This CDR3 spans 16 amino acids. J was trimmed by 5 bases and V by 5 bases; bases with no gene match: 12. Germline-derived CDR1 and CDR2 are MDHEN and SYDVKM. The CDR3 DNA reads TGTGCCAGCAGTACCGCCTTCAGGGGGTTCGATCAGCCCCAGCATTTT. Protein: CASSTAFRGFDQPQHF.

The chain is built from TRBV5-1 and TRBJ2-3; maybe TRBD1 (6 bases). This CDR3 is built from 16 residues. Trimming cost V 0 bases and J 1 base, with 12 bases left between them. Per germline, CDR1 SGHRS and CDR2 YFSETQ. CDR3 bases: TGCGCCAGCAGCTTGGCCCCACAGGGAGGCACAGATACGCAGTATTTT. Protein sequence: CASSLAPQGGTDTQYF.

The CDR3 sequence is CASSQENRASYEQYF. The CDR3 DNA reads TGCGCCAGCAGCCAAGAAAACAGGGCCTCCTACGAGCAGTACTTC. The rearrangement links TRBV4-3 to TRBJ2-7, with a possible D match to TRBD1 (6 bases). Germline assignment: CDR1 LGHNA and CDR2 YSLEER. This CDR3 has 15 residues. The germline V and J ends were trimmed by 0 bases and 0 bases, with 9 bases remaining between them.

This chain connects TRBV6-5 to TRBJ1-2, with D hard to call. CDR3 length: 14 residues. The V gene lost 7 bases and the J gene lost 5 bases, with 17 bases spanning the gap. Looked up from germline, CDR1 is MNHEY and CDR2 is SVGAGI. CDR3 region: CASTLQPYAYGYTF. In DNA form, the CDR3 reads TGTGCCAGCACTCTACAGCCTTACGCATATGGCTACACCTTC.

The CDR3 loop is CATAGQGVDEQYF. In DNA form, the CDR3 reads TGTGCCACGGCGGGACAGGGTGTCGACGAGCAGTACTTC. The chain couples TRBV19 to TRBJ2-7; 9 bases map to TRBD1. V was clipped by 10 bases and J by 5 bases; unmatched bases: 9. The CDR3 consists of 13 residues. CDR1 and CDR2 (germline): LNHDA, SQIVND (reference sequence).